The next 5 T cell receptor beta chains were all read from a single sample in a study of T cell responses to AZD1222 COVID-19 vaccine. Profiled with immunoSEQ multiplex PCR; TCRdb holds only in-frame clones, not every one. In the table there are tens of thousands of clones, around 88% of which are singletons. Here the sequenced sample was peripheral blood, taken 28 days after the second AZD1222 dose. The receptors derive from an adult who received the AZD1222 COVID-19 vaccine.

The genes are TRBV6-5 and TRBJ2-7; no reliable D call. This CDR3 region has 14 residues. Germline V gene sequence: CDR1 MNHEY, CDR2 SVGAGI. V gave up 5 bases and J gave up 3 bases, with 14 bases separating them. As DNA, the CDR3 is TGTGCCAGCAGTCGCAGTAGGGTGGACTACGAGCAGTACTTC. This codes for CASSRSRVDYEQYF.

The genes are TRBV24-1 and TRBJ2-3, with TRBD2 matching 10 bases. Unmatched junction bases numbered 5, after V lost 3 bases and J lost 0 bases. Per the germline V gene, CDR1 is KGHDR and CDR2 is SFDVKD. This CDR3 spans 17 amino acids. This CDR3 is CATSDPWTSGSTDTQYF. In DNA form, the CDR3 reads TGTGCCACCAGTGATCCGTGGACTAGCGGTAGCACAGATACGCAGTATTTT.

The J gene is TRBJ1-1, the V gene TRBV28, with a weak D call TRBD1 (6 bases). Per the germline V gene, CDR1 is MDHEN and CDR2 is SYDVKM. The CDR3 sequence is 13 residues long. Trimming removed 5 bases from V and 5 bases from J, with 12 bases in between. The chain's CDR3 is CASSIQGRTEAFF. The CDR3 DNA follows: TGTGCCAGCAGTATACAGGGAAGGACTGAAGCTTTCTTT.

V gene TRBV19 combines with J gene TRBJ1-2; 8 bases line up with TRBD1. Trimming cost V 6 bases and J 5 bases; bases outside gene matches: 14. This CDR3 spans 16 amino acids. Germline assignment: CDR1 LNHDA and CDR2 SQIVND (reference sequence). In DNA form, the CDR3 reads TGTGCCAGTAGATCGACAGGGGCGCCTATGATATATGGCTACACCTTC. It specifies CASRSTGAPMIYGYTF.

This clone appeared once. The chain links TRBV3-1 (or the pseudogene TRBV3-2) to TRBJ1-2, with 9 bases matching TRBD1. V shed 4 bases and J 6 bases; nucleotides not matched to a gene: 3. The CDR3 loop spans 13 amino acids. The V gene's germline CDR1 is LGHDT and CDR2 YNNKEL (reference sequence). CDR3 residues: CASSLQGADGYTF. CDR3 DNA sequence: TGTGCCAGCAGCCTACAGGGGGCAGATGGCTACACCTTC.